Only one count was recorded for the clone carrying this TCR beta chain. The data derive from a study of blood T cell repertoires in COVID-19. Study-level background: Researchers got acute and convalescent COVID-19 samples from the United States, Italy and Spain. T cells, B-cell-depleted T cells, or PBMCs provided the cDNA or gDNA that served as material.

TCRdb's table, derived via immunoSEQ multiplex PCR, lists solely in-frame clones and lacks some. The sample gives about 270,000 clones, around 83% of which show up once; 5.7% is in the top ten. The clonotype was recovered from an elderly man with acute or convalescent COVID-19. Sample: peripheral blood.

CDR3: CASSYSDTGGRYEQYF. CDR3 nucleotide sequence: TGTGCCAGCAGTTACTCCGACACAGGGGGAAGGTACGAGCAGTACTTC. The chain uses TRBV6-2 or TRBV6-3 and TRBJ2-7; 8 nucleotides line up with TRBD1. Trimming took 0 bases from V and 4 from J; bases not matched to a gene: 8. This CDR3 region has 16 residues. Looked up from germline, CDR1 is MNHEY and CDR2 is SVGEGT.